This T cell receptor beta chain emerged from a study of PD-1 blockade in classical Hodgkin lymphoma. Germline values: CDR1 SGHTA, CDR2 FQGTGA. J lost 9 bases, V lost 5 bases, and 3 bases had no gene match. The CDR3 is made up of 12 amino acids. Method: immunoSEQ multiplex PCR; TCRdb's copy keeps in-frame clones and lacks some. Of roughly 25,000 clones listed, roughly 82% are singletons. Comments on this clone: Its antigen is unknown.

The patients all showed relapse after autologous stem cell transplantation, while their brentuximab vedotin exposure varied. General study results and limits: The origin of the repertoire differences remains undefined, with disease activity or prior therapy as possible causes. Only CD4+ TCR diversity, not CD8+, had risen significantly by C4D1.

V gene TRBV7-3 combines with J gene TRBJ1-1; 10 nucleotides line up with TRBD1. This receptor was taken from a human donor with classical Hodgkin lymphoma. The input for sequencing was peripheral blood mononuclear cells (PBMCs), taken before the second cycle of nivolumab. The CDR3 DNA reads as TGTGCCAGCAGCAGGGACAGGGGAAAAGCTTTCTTT. It codes for CASSRDRGKAFF. The full variable domain, rest sourced from reference TRBV7-3 and TRBJ1-1, is GAGVSQTPSNKVTEKGKYVELRCDPISGHTALYWYRQSLGQGPEFLIYFQGTGAADDSGLPNDRFFAVRPEGSVSTLKIQRTERGDSAVYLCASSRDRGKAFFGQGTRLTVV.